The rows below give T cell receptor beta chains drawn from one sample of a study of T-cell memory formation after mild COVID-19. Via MiXCR, TCRdb re-called the 5' RACE reads, giving one row per CDR3 protein. This table holds some 82,000 distinct CDR3 sequences, 9.5% to 15% found once. Input material: PBMCs or a T cell subset sorted from them (not recorded which). These receptor sequences come from a man between 18 and 35 years old who had mild COVID-19 (a few samples of this study predate the infection). Cell type and time point are not known. CDR3s include the opening cysteine and the closing phenylalanine or tryptophan. D genes are given only for firm matches. For some rows the clone size is stated as once, few or many, or as a class when expanded; others skip it.

j_gene: TRBJ1-2; v_gene: TRBV4-1; abundance: .; d_gene: .; CDR3aa: CASSQDLRGVEGYTF; CDR3nt: TGCGCCAGCAGCCAAGATCTTCGGGGAGTGGAAGGCTACACCTTC
j_gene: TRBJ2-3; v_gene: TRBV7-2; abundance: .; d_gene: TRBD1; CDR3aa: CASSSSGGIGDTQYF; CDR3nt: TGTGCCAGCAGCTCATCAGGGGGAATCGGAGATACGCAGTATTTT
j_gene: TRBJ2-2; v_gene: TRBV27; abundance: .; d_gene: .; CDR3aa: CASSLSLTGELFF; CDR3nt: TGTGCCAGCAGTTTATCTCTCACCGGGGAGCTGTTTTTT
j_gene: TRBJ2-6; v_gene: TRBV28; abundance: .; d_gene: .; CDR3aa: CASSPVTDLIGANVLTF; CDR3nt: TGTGCCAGCAGCCCCGTGACAGATCTTATTGGGGCCAACGTCCTGACTTTC
j_gene: TRBJ1-1; v_gene: TRBV5-1; abundance: .; d_gene: TRBD1; CDR3aa: CASSLGTGGQSPEAFF; CDR3nt: TGCGCCAGCAGCTTGGGGACAGGGGGACAGTCTCCTGAAGCTTTCTTT
j_gene: TRBJ2-2; v_gene: TRBV7-9; abundance: .; d_gene: TRBD1; CDR3aa: CASSIGTGFTGELFF; CDR3nt: TGTGCCAGCAGCATTGGGACAGGGTTCACCGGGGAGCTGTTTTTT
j_gene: TRBJ1-6; v_gene: TRBV7-9; abundance: few; d_gene: TRBD1; CDR3aa: CASSSGGHNSPLHF; CDR3nt: TGTGCCAGCAGCTCAGGGGGCCATAATTCACCCCTCCACTTT
j_gene: TRBJ2-3; v_gene: TRBV2; abundance: .; d_gene: .; CDR3aa: CASRGSPDTQYF; CDR3nt: TGTGCCAGCCGAGGGAGTCCAGATACGCAGTATTTT
j_gene: TRBJ1-2; v_gene: TRBV7-2; abundance: many; d_gene: .; CDR3aa: CASSLEDVMYGYTF; CDR3nt: TGTGCCAGCAGCTTAGAAGACGTGATGTATGGCTACACCTTC
j_gene: TRBJ1-6; v_gene: TRBV6-1; abundance: .; d_gene: .; CDR3aa: CASTTAGPLPLHF; CDR3nt: TGTGCCAGCACCACCGCAGGTCCGTTACCCCTCCACTTT
j_gene: TRBJ2-7; v_gene: TRBV5-5; abundance: .; d_gene: .; CDR3aa: CASSAITPGRGEQYF; CDR3nt: TGTGCCAGCAGCGCGATAACGCCAGGGCGGGGCGAGCAGTACTTC
j_gene: TRBJ2-1; v_gene: TRBV7-6; abundance: few; d_gene: TRBD2; CDR3aa: CASSSLLAGGYNEQFF; CDR3nt: TGTGCCAGCAGCTCCCTACTAGCGGGGGGCTACAATGAGCAGTTCTTC
j_gene: TRBJ2-6; v_gene: TRBV6-5; abundance: .; d_gene: .; CDR3aa: CASSYSGRTPGANVLTF; CDR3nt: TGTGCCAGCAGTTACTCGGGACGGACTCCTGGGGCCAACGTCCTGACTTTC
j_gene: TRBJ2-4; v_gene: TRBV7-9; abundance: few; d_gene: .; CDR3aa: CASSSIGPHPSKNIQYF; CDR3nt: TGTGCCAGCAGCTCGATCGGGCCTCATCCTAGCAAAAACATTCAGTACTTC
j_gene: TRBJ2-3; v_gene: TRBV15; abundance: .; d_gene: .; CDR3aa: CATSDYRVFRDTQYF; CDR3nt: TGTGCCACCAGCGATTACAGGGTTTTTAGGGATACGCAGTATTTT
j_gene: TRBJ2-5; v_gene: TRBV6-5; abundance: few; d_gene: .; CDR3aa: CASTGLTGSQYF; CDR3nt: TGTGCCAGCACTGGGCTAACGGGGTCCCAGTACTTC
j_gene: TRBJ1-6; v_gene: TRBV5-5; abundance: .; d_gene: .; CDR3aa: CASSPGIALHF; CDR3nt: TGTGCCAGCAGCCCAGGGATCGCCCTCCACTTT
j_gene: TRBJ2-7; v_gene: TRBV29-1; abundance: few; d_gene: .; CDR3aa: CSVEESGLLGREQYF; CDR3nt: TGCAGCGTTGAAGAATCGGGCCTCCTCGGCCGGGAGCAGTACTTC
j_gene: TRBJ2-5; v_gene: TRBV6-2/TRBV6-3; abundance: .; d_gene: TRBD2; CDR3aa: CASTPLAGVSRETQYF; CDR3nt: TGTGCCAGCACCCCGCTAGCGGGGGTTTCTAGGGAGACCCAGTACTTC
j_gene: TRBJ2-2; v_gene: TRBV12-3/TRBV12-4; abundance: many; d_gene: TRBD1; CDR3aa: CASSQGAGELFF; CDR3nt: TGTGCCAGCAGTCAGGGGGCAGGGGAGCTGTTTTTT
j_gene: TRBJ2-1; v_gene: TRBV29-1; abundance: many; d_gene: .; CDR3aa: CSVEERDYEQFF; CDR3nt: TGCAGCGTTGAGGAGAGGGACTATGAGCAGTTCTTC
j_gene: TRBJ2-2; v_gene: TRBV7-9; abundance: few; d_gene: .; CDR3aa: CASNSLSAGELFF; CDR3nt: TGTGCCAGCAACTCCCTCTCGGCCGGGGAGCTGTTTTTT
j_gene: TRBJ1-5; v_gene: TRBV4-1; abundance: .; d_gene: TRBD1; CDR3aa: CASSQATGVSNQPQHF; CDR3nt: TGCGCCAGCAGCCAAGCGACAGGGGTTAGCAATCAGCCCCAGCATTTT
j_gene: TRBJ2-1; v_gene: TRBV4-1; abundance: .; d_gene: .; CDR3aa: CASSQVDRATFMEQFF; CDR3nt: TGCGCCAGCAGCCAAGTGGACCGCGCGACCTTTATGGAGCAGTTCTTC
j_gene: TRBJ2-2; v_gene: TRBV29-1; abundance: few; d_gene: .; CDR3aa: CSVELGEPGELFF; CDR3nt: TGCAGCGTTGAATTAGGGGAACCCGGGGAGCTGTTTTTT
j_gene: TRBJ2-7; v_gene: TRBV7-6; abundance: many; d_gene: .; CDR3aa: CASSLTAPAPAEQYF; CDR3nt: TGTGCCAGCAGCTTAACGGCCCCGGCCCCTGCCGAGCAGTACTTC
j_gene: TRBJ1-1; v_gene: TRBV27; abundance: .; d_gene: .; CDR3aa: CASRVGLLNTEAFF; CDR3nt: TGTGCCAGCAGGGTAGGACTCTTGAACACTGAAGCTTTCTTT
j_gene: TRBJ2-7; v_gene: TRBV7-2; abundance: many; d_gene: .; CDR3aa: CASSLDFGGGYEQYF; CDR3nt: TGTGCCAGCAGCTTAGATTTCGGGGGAGGCTACGAGCAGTACTTC
j_gene: TRBJ2-1; v_gene: TRBV5-1; abundance: many; d_gene: .; CDR3aa: CASSLAEFSYNEQFF; CDR3nt: TGCGCCAGCAGCTTGGCGGAATTTTCCTACAATGAGCAGTTCTTC
j_gene: TRBJ2-3; v_gene: TRBV11-2; abundance: few; d_gene: .; CDR3aa: CASSPQGRGARTDTQYF; CDR3nt: TGTGCCAGCAGCCCGCAGGGTCGGGGGGCCCGAACAGATACGCAGTATTTT
j_gene: TRBJ1-1; v_gene: TRBV5-1; abundance: few; d_gene: .; CDR3aa: CASSLDRRQAFF; CDR3nt: TGCGCCAGCAGCTTGGACCGCCGTCAAGCTTTCTTT
j_gene: TRBJ1-1; v_gene: TRBV5-1; abundance: many; d_gene: TRBD1; CDR3aa: CASSATGARDTEAFF; CDR3nt: TGCGCCAGCAGCGCGACAGGGGCAAGGGACACTGAAGCTTTCTTT
j_gene: TRBJ1-2; v_gene: TRBV19; abundance: few; d_gene: TRBD1; CDR3aa: CASSRGQGLSYGYTF; CDR3nt: TGTGCCAGTAGTAGAGGACAGGGACTCTCCTATGGCTACACCTTC
j_gene: TRBJ1-1; v_gene: TRBV7-9; abundance: .; d_gene: .; CDR3aa: CASSHRRGNGVYGEAFF; CDR3nt: TGTGCCAGCAGCCACAGGAGGGGTAACGGGGTTTATGGTGAAGCTTTCTTT
j_gene: TRBJ1-3; v_gene: TRBV7-2; abundance: .; d_gene: TRBD1; CDR3aa: CASSPWTGQWSSGNTIYF; CDR3nt: TGTGCCAGCAGCCCCTGGACAGGCCAATGGAGCTCTGGAAACACCATATATTTT
j_gene: TRBJ1-2; v_gene: TRBV12-3/TRBV12-4; abundance: .; d_gene: .; CDR3aa: CASSFAGNYGYTF; CDR3nt: TGTGCCAGCAGTTTCGCAGGAAACTATGGCTACACCTTC
j_gene: TRBJ1-1; v_gene: TRBV6-5; abundance: .; d_gene: .; CDR3aa: CASSYRGGVGATEAFF; CDR3nt: TGTGCCAGCAGTTACCGGGGGGGGGTAGGTGCTACTGAAGCTTTCTTT
j_gene: TRBJ2-1; v_gene: TRBV2; abundance: .; d_gene: TRBD2; CDR3aa: CASSDGTSGYNEQFF; CDR3nt: TGTGCCAGCAGCGACGGGACTAGCGGTTACAATGAGCAGTTCTTC
j_gene: TRBJ2-3; v_gene: TRBV7-6; abundance: many; d_gene: .; CDR3aa: CASSLAVGTDTQYF; CDR3nt: TGTGCCAGCAGCTTAGCGGTGGGGACAGATACGCAGTATTTT
j_gene: TRBJ1-1; v_gene: TRBV6-2/TRBV6-3; abundance: .; d_gene: TRBD1; CDR3aa: CASSWTGGMNTEAFF; CDR3nt: TGTGCCAGCAGCTGGACAGGAGGCATGAACACTGAAGCTTTCTTT
j_gene: TRBJ2-1; v_gene: TRBV10-3; abundance: few; d_gene: .; CDR3aa: CAIGGESSQYNEQFF; CDR3nt: TGTGCCATCGGAGGAGAGTCAAGTCAGTACAATGAGCAGTTCTTC
j_gene: TRBJ2-7; v_gene: TRBV20-1; abundance: few; d_gene: TRBD2; CDR3aa: CSARGSGGTYEQYF; CDR3nt: TGCAGTGCTAGAGGGAGCGGGGGAACCTACGAGCAGTACTTC
j_gene: TRBJ2-1; v_gene: TRBV7-2; abundance: .; d_gene: TRBD1; CDR3aa: CASSLVDREINEQFF; CDR3nt: TGTGCCAGCAGCTTAGTGGACAGGGAAATCAATGAGCAGTTCTTC
j_gene: TRBJ2-1; v_gene: TRBV27; abundance: few; d_gene: TRBD2; CDR3aa: CASSLGGGNEQFF; CDR3nt: TGTGCCAGCAGTTTAGGCGGGGGTAATGAGCAGTTCTTC